These T cell receptor beta chains were read from a single sample in a study of cytomegalovirus exposure and HLA in healthy donors. Assay used: immunoSEQ multiplex PCR; TCRdb lists only in-frame clones, some missing. The data show hundreds of thousands of clones, with roughly 85% seen just once and around 5.4% held by the top ten. Material for sequencing was PBMCs. The receptors stem from a young woman in good health and CMV-seronegative. CDR3s leave out the opening cysteine and the closing phenylalanine or tryptophan. Fields, in order: V gene, J gene, CDR3 protein.

TRBV2,TRBJ1-2,ASRGAGLYGYT
TRBV4-1,TRBJ2-3,ASSPPGGRSADTQY
TRBV29-1,TRBJ2-7,SVGWGRDEQY
TRBV27,TRBJ2-7,ASSPTDLGLAGNYEQY
TRBV27,TRBJ2-6,ASSPRWDRVYSGANVLT
TRBV6-1,TRBJ1-1,ASSERIRDTEAF
TRBV9,TRBJ2-1,ASSAQESSYNEQF
TRBV29-1,TRBJ2-3,SVEGLTHTDTQY
TRBV5-1,TRBJ2-3,ASSMDRGTDTQY
TRBV11-3,TRBJ1-1,ASSTNRNTEAF
TRBV29-1,TRBJ1-4,SAGTRLGEKLF
TRBV9,TRBJ2-7,ASSVEDRGPQY
TRBV29-1,TRBJ2-3,SVKQGSSTDTQY
TRBV27,TRBJ2-7,ASSSPGQGSYEQY
TRBV4-2,TRBJ2-7,ASSQEGSGRSYEQY
TRBV4-1,TRBJ2-7,ASSQDPLAYEQY
TRBV27,TRBJ2-2,ASSSGGTGELF
TRBV7-6,TRBJ1-2,ASSLGPRGGYT
TRBV6-5,TRBJ1-1,ASSRLDMNTEAF
TRBV6-1,TRBJ2-7,ASSEVGQLYEQY
TRBV6-5,TRBJ2-7,ASAGLAGEQY
TRBV5-4,TRBJ1-6,ASSLGYLPNSPLH
TRBV19,TRBJ2-6,ASSEWGQGAPPGANVLT
TRBV30,TRBJ1-2,AWSPGTDYGYT
TRBV2,TRBJ2-2,ASGGGLNTGELF
TRBV7-7,TRBJ2-5,ASSLGGLGGRETQY
TRBV2,TRBJ1-2,ASSGDSPIYGYT
TRBV10-3,TRBJ1-1,AISDRADTEAF
TRBV28,TRBJ1-1,ASRGPMGGEAF
TRBV30,TRBJ1-2,AWSEGNRVRSFSDYT
TRBV20-1,TRBJ2-7,SARLGEQY
TRBV9,TRBJ2-5,ASSVGRGQEETQY
TRBV2,TRBJ2-5,ASRGGTSGRYQETQY
TRBV9,TRBJ2-1,ASSVVPSGVKGSEQF
TRBV27,TRBJ2-2,ASSLGRGLPGELF
TRBV28,TRBJ1-4,ASNNQGGIREKLF
TRBV4-1,TRBJ1-1,ASSHPEGVLGTEAF
TRBV5-1,TRBJ1-1,ASSWAGTEAF
TRBV6-1,TRBJ2-1,ASSARTSGYNEQF
TRBV7-4,TRBJ2-7,ASSFLRQDIYEQY
TRBV11-2,TRBJ1-2,ASSLGGLNYGYT
TRBV18,TRBJ2-7,ASSPLGTVSRPEQY
TRBV7-9,TRBJ1-2,ASSLVGPRAGYT
TRBV7-6,TRBJ1-2,ASSPTATNYGYT
TRBV6-5,TRBJ2-3,ASTRQGSTDTQY
TRBV7-9,TRBJ2-1,ASSLTGTAGNEQF
TRBV28,TRBJ2-3,ASTSGSTDTQY
TRBV11-2,TRBJ2-5,ASSFYRETQY
TRBV29-1,TRBJ2-3,SVGISSTDTQY
TRBV4-1,TRBJ2-5,ASSQDDGTLPETQY